Shown below are 23 T cell receptor beta chains from a single sample sequenced in a study of PD-L1 blockade in urothelial cancer. Some clones are missing from TCRdb's copy, which holds only in-frame ones; the method was immunoSEQ multiplex PCR. The sample has 86,000 or so clones; over 75% are singletons. Time point in this sample: pretreatment peripheral blood. Material: PBMCs, obtained around atezolizumab (anti-PD-L1) treatment. Receptor source: a man in his sixties with urothelial cancer.

This chain uses TRBV29-1 with TRBJ1-5; D is unclear. The V and J ends lost 0 bases and 6 bases respectively, with 9 bases between them. The CDR3 covers 13 residues. Germline CDR1 and CDR2: SQVTM and ANQGSEA. CDR3: CSVEEVRGQPQHF. DNA for the CDR3: TGCAGCGTTGAAGAGGTTCGGGGTCAGCCCCAGCATTTT.

CDR3 DNA sequence: TGCGCCAGCAGCCAAGGGCCCGGACAGGTCTACGAGCAGTACTTC. This gives the protein CASSQGPGQVYEQYF. The chain recombines TRBV4-3 with TRBJ2-7; 7 positions match TRBD1. The CDR3 extends over 15 amino acids. V dropped 1 base and J dropped 3; count of bases not matched to a gene: 6. Germline V gene lookup returns CDR1 LGHNA and CDR2 YSLEER.

The chain couples TRBV5-4 to TRBJ1-4; D is perhaps TRBD1 (5 bases). CDR1 SGHNT and CDR2 YYREEE come from the germline V gene (reference sequence). The CDR3 is 14 amino acids. With 5 bases removed from V and 8 bases from J, the gap between germline ends came to 16 bases. The CDR3 sequence is CASSRGGDGEKLFF. The CDR3 bases are TGTGCCAGCAGTAGGGGCGGGGACGGAGAAAAACTGTTTTTT.

The rearrangement links TRBV30 to TRBJ1-3; D gene uncertain. Germline CDR1 GTSNPN, CDR2 SVGIG (reference sequence). The CDR3 sequence is 17 residues long. V was shortened by 2 bases and J by 0 bases, with 17 bases between the two germline ends. The CDR3 bases are TGTGCCTGGAGTATTCTACAGAATTCCTACTCTGGAAACACCATATATTTT. Protein product: CAWSILQNSYSGNTIYF.

The chain has TRBV7-2 and TRBJ2-7; 10 positions match TRBD1. Losses at the gene ends were 5 bases for V and 2 bases for J; bases not matched to a gene: 0. CDR3 size: 13 residues. CDR1 is SGHTA, CDR2 FQGNSA, per germline. This chain's CDR3 is CASSGQGAYEQYF. The CDR3 DNA sequence: TGTGCCAGCAGCGGACAGGGGGCCTACGAGCAGTACTTC. Using reference TRBV7-2 and TRBJ2-7 for the parts outside the CDR3, the full variable domain is GAGVSQSPSNKVTEKGKDVELRCDPISGHTALYWYRQSLGQGLEFLIYFQGNSAPDKSGLPSDRFSAERTGGSVSTLTIQRTQQEDSAVYLCASSGQGAYEQYFGPGTRLTVT.

This chain joins TRBV2 and TRBJ1-4; 10 bases match TRBD1. Trimming cost V 2 bases and J 6 bases; bases outside gene matches: 3. The CDR3 runs 15 residues. Germline loops: CDR1 SNHLY, CDR2 FYNNEI. The chain's CDR3 is CASSEMGQGYEKLFF. CDR3 bases: TGTGCCAGCAGTGAAATGGGACAGGGGTATGAAAAACTGTTTTTT.

CDR3 residues: CAISESGAANEKLFF. CDR3 in DNA: TGTGCCATCAGTGAGTCAGGGGCGGCTAATGAAAAACTGTTTTTT. The chain has TRBV10-3 and TRBJ1-4, with D possibly being TRBD1 (5 bases). The V gene's germline CDR1 is ENHRY and CDR2 SYGVKD. Trimming pared 0 bases from V and 3 bases from J, leaving 8 bases between. The CDR3 is 15 residues long.

This chain connects TRBV5-1 to TRBJ1-1; tentative D call: TRBD1 (6 bases). The CDR3 length is 12 residues. Trimming removed 5 bases at V and 1 base at J, with 6 bases between. Germline V gives CDR1 SGHRS, CDR2 YFSETQ. Here the CDR3 reads CASRTGNTEAFF. The CDR3 DNA follows: TGCGCCAGCAGGACAGGGAACACTGAAGCTTTCTTT.

The chain employs TRBV7-2 and TRBJ1-5; a possible D gene is TRBD1 (5 bases). The CDR3 totals 13 residues. Trimming removed 2 bases at V and 4 bases at J, with 6 bases between. Per the germline V gene, CDR1 is SGHTA and CDR2 is FQGNSA. The CDR3 DNA sequence: TGTGCCAGCAGCTTACGGGGGAATCAGCCCCAGCATTTT. Translation gives CASSLRGNQPQHF.

J is TRBJ1-2 and V is TRBV5-1; D might be TRBD1 (6 bases). With 3 bases removed from V and 4 bases from J, the gap between germline ends came to 10 bases. The CDR3 contains 13 residues. Germline V lookup: CDR1 SGHRS, CDR2 YFSETQ. The CDR3, as DNA: TGCGCCAGCAGCTCCGGACAGCTCTATGGCTACACCTTC. This translates into CASSSGQLYGYTF.

The rearrangement links TRBV4-1 to TRBJ2-7, with 7 bases identical to TRBD2. The CDR3 has 17 residues. From germline, CDR1 is MGHRA and CDR2 YSYEKL. Germline trimming cut 1 base from V and 4 bases from J; bases unmatched to any gene: 13. CDR3 bases: TGCGCCAGCAGCCAAGGGGAATTGCGGGGGAGGTGGTACGAGCAGTACTTC. Its translation is CASSQGELRGRWYEQYF.

The chain employs TRBV5-1 and TRBJ1-1; weak D call: TRBD1 (5 bases). Between the trimmed V and J ends, which lost 7 bases and 1 base, there was a span of 11 bases. Germline CDR1 and CDR2: SGHRS and YFSETQ. This CDR3 has 13 amino acids. The CDR3 protein is CASHIQGNTEAFF. In nucleotides, the CDR3 is TGCGCCAGCCATATCCAGGGGAACACTGAAGCTTTCTTT.

The chain employs TRBV5-5 and TRBJ2-7; 9 nucleotides line up with TRBD2. V was pared by 0 bases and J by 2 bases, with 3 bases of the junction left unmatched. The CDR3 spans 15 residues. The germline V gene has CDR1 SGHKS and CDR2 YYEKEE (reference sequence). CDR3 bases: TGTGCCAGCAGCTTGGTCCTAGCGGGAACCTACGAGCAGTACTTC. It encodes CASSLVLAGTYEQYF.

The chain is built from TRBV5-1 and TRBJ1-6; weak D call: TRBD1 (5 bases). V lost 1 base and J 6 bases, leaving 8 bases between the germline ends. Germline CDR1 SGHRS, CDR2 YFSETQ. This CDR3 has 14 residues. In DNA form, the CDR3 reads TGCGCCAGCAGCTTGTTTGGGGCTAATTCACCCCTCCACTTT. Translated: CASSLFGANSPLHF.

The rearrangement links TRBV7-8 to TRBJ2-7; TRBD2 matches at 8 bases. Trimming took 1 base from V and 0 from J; bases not matched to a gene: 8. CDR1 is SGHVS, CDR2 FQNEAQ, per germline. The CDR3 length is 17 residues. The CDR3 spells CASSLEGVSGISYEQYF. DNA of the CDR3: TGTGCCAGCAGCTTAGAGGGGGTTAGCGGGATCTCCTACGAGCAGTACTTC.

The J gene is TRBJ2-7, the V gene TRBV7-6; weak D call: TRBD1 (5 bases). Trimming left V 4 bases short and J 0 bases short, with 16 bases between. This CDR3 has 16 residues. CDR1 SGHVS and CDR2 FNYEAQ come from the germline V gene. The CDR3 region is CASSYAGPRSSYEQYF. The CDR3 coding sequence is TGTGCCAGCAGCTACGCAGGGCCCCGGAGCTCCTACGAGCAGTACTTC.

The chain uses TRBV19 and TRBJ2-3; no reliable D call. The CDR3 runs to 15 residues. CDR1 is LNHDA, CDR2 SQIVND, per germline (reference sequence). The V and J ends lost 0 bases and 6 bases respectively, with 13 bases between them. The CDR3 nucleotides read TGTGCCAGTAGTATAGATGCACAGCCCCCCGATACGCAGTATTTT. Translating it yields CASSIDAQPPDTQYF. The full variable domain, with the rest looked up from reference TRBV19 and TRBJ2-3, is DGGITQSPKYLFRKEGQNVTLSCEQNLNHDAMYWYRQDPGQGLRLIYYSQIVNDFQKGDIAEGYSVSREKKESFPLTVTSAQKNPTAFYLCASSIDAQPPDTQYFGPGTRLTVL.

The chain is built from TRBV6-1 and TRBJ2-3; TRBD1 agrees at 7 bases. CDR1 is MNHNS and CDR2 is SASEGT in the germline V gene. The length of the CDR3 is 15 residues. V lost 4 bases and J lost 2; bases outside the gene matches: 6. The CDR3 DNA is TGTGCCAGCAGTGTACAGGGGTATAACACAGATACGCAGTATTTT. Protein product: CASSVQGYNTDTQYF.

V gene TRBV30 combines with J gene TRBJ2-3, with D unresolved. Germline CDR1 GTSNPN, CDR2 SVGIG (reference sequence). The CDR3 extends over 12 amino acids. V was shortened by 2 bases and J by 1 base, with 4 bases between the two germline ends. The DNA for the CDR3 is TGTGCCTGGAGTAGCCGCACAGATACGCAGTATTTT. As protein: CAWSSRTDTQYF.

The V call is TRBV27, the J call TRBJ2-1; a possible D gene is TRBD2 (7 bases). CDR1 MNHEY and CDR2 SMNVEV come from the germline V gene (reference sequence). This CDR3 contains 18 residues. Trimming shortened V by 10 bases and J by 2 bases, and 27 bases separated the two germline ends. The CDR3, as DNA: TGTGCCACCGCCCACAGGGAGGGTTTCTGGCGGCCCTACAATGAGCAGTTCTTC. It translates to CATAHREGFWRPYNEQFF.

This clone occurred once. The V gene is TRBV6-1, the J gene TRBJ2-7; no clear D. The germline gives CDR1 MNHNS, CDR2 SASEGT. Trimming cost V 3 bases and J 3 bases, with 12 bases left between them. This CDR3 has 14 amino acids. This CDR3 is CASSDLQFSYEQYF. In DNA, the CDR3 is TGTGCCAGCAGTGATCTACAGTTCAGCTACGAGCAGTACTTC.

CDR3 in amino acids: CASSPGTGSYEQYF. The CDR3 DNA follows: TGTGCCAGCAGTCCCGGGACAGGGTCCTACGAGCAGTACTTC. This sequence joins TRBV11-2 and TRBJ2-7; 9 nucleotides agree with TRBD1. The CDR3 is 14 amino acids. From germline, CDR1 is SGHAT and CDR2 FQNNGV. J gave up 1 base and V 6 bases, and 4 bases lay outside the gene matches.

The chain joins TRBV11-3 to TRBJ2-7; 13 nucleotides align to TRBD2. With 5 bases clipped from V and 11 bases from J, the junction kept 9 bases outside the gene matches. CDR3 size: 14 residues. Per germline, CDR1 SGHNT and CDR2 YENEEA. This CDR3 is CASSPGLAGVLEYF. In DNA, the CDR3 is TGTGCCAGCAGCCCCGGACTAGCGGGGGTTTTGGAGTACTTC.